The present T cell receptor (beta chain) was sequenced within a study of blood T cell repertoires in COVID-19 (dated by TCRdb to 2019 to 2021). Regarding the study in general: Collaborator samples came from the United States, Italy and Spain and covered acute and convalescent phases of COVID-19. The prospective study material was composed of cDNA or gDNA derived from T cells, B-cell-depleted T cells, or PBMCs. Deeply sampled blood TCRbeta repertoires from subjects exposed to, actively infected with, or recovered from COVID-19 were included in the dataset. The repertoires were made available in a free public database intended to serve as a resource for research on the immune response to SARS-CoV-2. Samples came from the ongoing ImmuneRACE study (first 160 participants) plus 1,254 subjects from 6 global collaborators. The sample metadata nearly always contained a de-identified subject ID, COVID-19 status, age in years and sex. Where HLA class I and class II types were available, the types were taken from metadata supplied by the sample provider, not from assay-based typing.

Points the paper makes about the study in general: Clinical and demographic metadata were provided uncurated, with the amount varying by source and participant.

In the case of this clone: Its specific antigen is unknown. Per-base quality was not reported, and no clone a single base away is much larger than it.

Collaborating institutions collected whole blood in K2EDTA tubes following their own protocols. For TCRbeta analysis, collaborator samples were shipped as frozen whole blood, as isolated PBMCs, or as DNA extracted from either sample type. The V end gives up 3 bases and the J end 2 bases, leaving 25 bases in the junction not matched to a gene. CDR1 and CDR2 (DFQATT, SNEGSKA) derive from the germline V gene (reference sequence). The CDR3 has 23 amino acids, counting the end cysteine and phenylalanine. Only CDR3 DNA is held: 69 bases, read in frame from base 1. The immunoSEQ Assay, a bias-controlled multiplex PCR, was used to amplify TCRbeta CDR3 regions from genomic DNA. Per the original workflow: The number of nucleated cells in each sample was estimated from the amplification of reference gene primers within the assay. To quantify the absolute abundance of each unique TCRbeta CDR3 rearrangement, sequence reads were collapsed and filtered. For each sample, productive Simpson clonality was calculated by taking the square root of Simpson's diversity index across productive rearrangements. The immuneACCESS repertoire file appears here via TCRdb, limited to in-frame rearrangements. These files lack a portion of the clones; in checked studies, under half of the deficit traces to unresolved V genes, and the cause of the others is not known. V and J calls and clone size are copied from that table; D and trimming were computed from the DNA. The sample records around 64,000 clones, roughly 93% of which are singletons. The ten most abundant clones make up less than 2% of the sample.

The specimen sequenced was peripheral blood. This TCR derives from a human donor in a cohort sampled during active COVID-19. This chain joins TRBV20-1 to TRBJ2-3, with 14 middle bases fitting TRBD2. This receptor carries the CDR3 CSASTPLRTGGRLAGGYTDTQYF. The DNA sequence is TGCAGTGCTAGTACCCCCCTCCGGACAGGTGGTCGACTAGCGGGAGGGTACACAGATACGCAGTATTTT.